Listed below are T cell receptor beta chains from one sample, sequenced in a study of cytomegalovirus exposure and HLA in healthy donors. The repertoire was sequenced with immunoSEQ multiplex PCR; TCRdb's copy has only in-frame clones and lacks some. The table has over 100,000 clones, about 80% seen once. The specimen sequenced was PBMCs. The origin of the receptors is a woman in her late teens or twenties in good health and CMV-seropositive. Each CDR3 is given with its conserved first and last residue. The D gene is left open where the match is weak. Clone size, where shown, is once, few, many, or a class for clones that have expanded.

clone size	V gene	D gene	J gene	CDR3 protein	CDR3 DNA
once	TRBV6-4	TRBD2	TRBJ2-1	CASSGLAGANEQFF	TGTGCCAGCAGTGGACTAGCGGGAGCCAATGAGCAGTTCTTC
-	TRBV5-1	TRBD2	TRBJ2-7	CASSLVASGGSYEQYF	TGCGCCAGCAGCTTGGTGGCTAGCGGGGGCTCCTACGAGCAGTACTTC
-	TRBV4-1	-	TRBJ2-5	CASSQARVSGETQYF	TGCGCCAGCAGCCAAGCTCGGGTGTCCGGGGAGACCCAGTACTTC
-	TRBV27	-	TRBJ1-5	CASSLSAGRSNQPQHF	TGTGCCAGCAGTTTATCCGCCGGGAGGAGCAATCAGCCCCAGCATTTT
-	TRBV5-1	TRBD2	TRBJ2-7	CASGLTGTSGYEQYF	TGCGCCAGCGGACTGACCGGGACTAGCGGATACGAGCAGTACTTC
-	TRBV27	TRBD2	TRBJ2-3	CASSLRASGEEDTQYF	TGTGCCAGCAGTTTAAGGGCTAGCGGGGAGGAAGATACGCAGTATTTT
-	TRBV28	-	TRBJ1-4	CASRKFRGNEKLFF	TGTGCCAGCAGAAAATTCCGGGGTAATGAAAAACTGTTTTTT
-	TRBV18	TRBD2	TRBJ2-1	CASSPGLAGGPNEQFF	TGTGCCAGCTCACCGGGACTAGCGGGAGGGCCGAATGAGCAGTTCTTC
-	TRBV6-4	-	TRBJ1-1	CASSDSAGANTEAFF	TGTGCCAGCAGTGACTCGGCAGGGGCGAACACTGAAGCTTTCTTT
-	TRBV5-1	TRBD2	TRBJ2-7	CASSLVSGSSYEQYF	TGCGCCAGCAGCTTGGTTAGCGGGAGCTCCTACGAGCAGTACTTC
-	TRBV6-5	-	TRBJ1-5	CASSYGHQPQHF	TGTGCCAGCAGTTACGGGCATCAGCCCCAGCATTTT
few	TRBV6-5	-	TRBJ2-5	CASNPDGGQTQYF	TGTGCCAGCAACCCCGACGGCGGACAGACCCAGTACTTC
-	TRBV25-1	-	TRBJ2-7	CASSESGEYEQYF	TGTGCCAGCAGTGAATCGGGGGAATACGAGCAGTACTTC
-	TRBV6-1	TRBD1	TRBJ1-5	CASSQGQGGGLGNQPQHF	TGTGCCAGCAGTCAAGGACAGGGTGGGGGGTTAGGCAATCAGCCCCAGCATTTT
-	TRBV7-9	-	TRBJ2-3	CATTLAQYF	TGTGCCACCACGCTAGCGCAGTATTTT
-	TRBV28	-	TRBJ1-2	CASSLSPLSLVYYGYTF	TGTGCCAGCAGTTTATCCCCTCTTAGCCTTGTTTACTATGGCTACACCTTC
-	TRBV7-9	TRBD1	TRBJ2-5	CASSPDRGGGETQYF	TGTGCCAGCAGCCCGGACAGGGGGGGCGGAGAGACCCAGTACTTC
-	TRBV9	-	TRBJ2-1	CASGQYNEQFF	TGTGCCAGCGGGCAGTACAATGAGCAGTTCTTC
-	TRBV4-1	TRBD1	TRBJ1-2	CASALTGGHYGYTF	TGCGCCAGCGCACTCACAGGGGGACACTATGGCTACACCTTC
-	TRBV5-1	-	TRBJ1-2	CASSPPARVYGYTF	TGCGCCAGCAGCCCCCCCGCACGGGTCTATGGCTACACCTTC
-	TRBV6-6	-	TRBJ2-7	CASTSGLGQYF	TGTGCCAGCACCTCCGGCCTAGGGCAGTACTTC
-	TRBV7-9	-	TRBJ1-1	CASSLDIRNTEAFF	TGTGCCAGCAGCCTGGACATACGGAACACTGAAGCTTTCTTT
-	TRBV29-1	TRBD1	TRBJ2-7	CSVLRLGRTGTYEQYF	TGCAGCGTTCTTCGACTCGGTAGGACAGGGACCTACGAGCAGTACTTC
-	TRBV11-3	TRBD1	TRBJ2-4	CASSLDFLPGQGTKNIQYF	TGTGCCAGCAGCTTAGATTTCCTGCCGGGACAGGGGACTAAAAACATTCAGTACTTC